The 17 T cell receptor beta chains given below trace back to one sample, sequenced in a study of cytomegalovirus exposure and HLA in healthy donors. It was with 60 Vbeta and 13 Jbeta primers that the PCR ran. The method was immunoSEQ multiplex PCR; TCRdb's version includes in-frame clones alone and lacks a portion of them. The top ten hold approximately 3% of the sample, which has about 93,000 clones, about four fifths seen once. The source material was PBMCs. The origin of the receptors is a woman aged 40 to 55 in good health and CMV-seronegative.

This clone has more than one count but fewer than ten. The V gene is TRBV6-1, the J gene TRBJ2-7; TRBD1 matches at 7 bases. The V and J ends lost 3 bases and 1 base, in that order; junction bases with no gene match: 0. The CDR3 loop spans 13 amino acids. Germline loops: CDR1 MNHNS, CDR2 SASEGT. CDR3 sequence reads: CASSETGSYEQYF. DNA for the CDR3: TGTGCCAGCAGTGAGACAGGGTCCTACGAGCAGTACTTC.

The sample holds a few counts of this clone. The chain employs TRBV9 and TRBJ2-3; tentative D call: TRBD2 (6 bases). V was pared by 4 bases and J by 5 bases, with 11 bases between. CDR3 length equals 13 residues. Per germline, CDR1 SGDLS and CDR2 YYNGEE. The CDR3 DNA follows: TGTGCCAGCAGCCCGAGACTAGTAGATACGCAGTATTTT. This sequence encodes CASSPRLVDTQYF.

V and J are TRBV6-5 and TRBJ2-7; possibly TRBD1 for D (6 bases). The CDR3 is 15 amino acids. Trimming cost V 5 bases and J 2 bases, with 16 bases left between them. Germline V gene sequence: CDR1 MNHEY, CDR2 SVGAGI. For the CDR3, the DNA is TGTGCCAGCAGTACCCACTCGGGACAACCCTACGAGCAGTACTTC. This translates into CASSTHSGQPYEQYF.

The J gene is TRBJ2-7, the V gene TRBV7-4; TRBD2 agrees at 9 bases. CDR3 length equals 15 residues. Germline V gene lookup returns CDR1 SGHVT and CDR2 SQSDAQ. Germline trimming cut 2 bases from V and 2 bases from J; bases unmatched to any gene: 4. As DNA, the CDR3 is TGTGCCAGCAGCTTAATGCGGGGGGGCCCCTACGAGCAGTACTTC. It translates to CASSLMRGGPYEQYF.

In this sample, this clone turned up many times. The CDR3 DNA reads as TGTGCCAGCAGACGGACTAGCGGAGGCACAGATACGCAGTATTTT. It codes for CASRRTSGGTDTQYF. The chain joins TRBV27 to TRBJ2-3, with 10 bases lining up with TRBD2. Germline CDR1 is MNHEY and CDR2 is SMNVEV (reference sequence). This CDR3 contains 15 residues. V gave up 6 bases and J gave up 1 base; unmatched junction bases: 4.

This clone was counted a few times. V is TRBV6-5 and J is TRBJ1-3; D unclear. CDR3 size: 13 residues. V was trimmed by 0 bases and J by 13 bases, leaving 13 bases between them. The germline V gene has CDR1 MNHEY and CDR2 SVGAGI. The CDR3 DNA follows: TGTGCCAGCAGTTACTCCCGCGGCACTACGATATATTTT. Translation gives CASSYSRGTTIYF.

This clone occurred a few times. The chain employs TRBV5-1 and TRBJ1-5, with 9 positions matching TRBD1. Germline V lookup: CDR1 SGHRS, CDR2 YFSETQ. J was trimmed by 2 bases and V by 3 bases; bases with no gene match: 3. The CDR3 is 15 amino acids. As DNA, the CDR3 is TGCGCCAGCAGCTCGGGACAGGGAGGCAATCAGCCCCAGCATTTT. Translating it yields CASSSGQGGNQPQHF.

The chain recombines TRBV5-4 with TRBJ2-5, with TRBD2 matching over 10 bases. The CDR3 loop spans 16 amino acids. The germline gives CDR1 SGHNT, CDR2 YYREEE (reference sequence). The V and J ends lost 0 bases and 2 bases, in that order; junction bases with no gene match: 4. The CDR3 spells CASSLGPSGGQETQYF. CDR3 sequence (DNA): TGTGCCAGCAGCTTGGGCCCTAGCGGGGGACAAGAGACCCAGTACTTC.

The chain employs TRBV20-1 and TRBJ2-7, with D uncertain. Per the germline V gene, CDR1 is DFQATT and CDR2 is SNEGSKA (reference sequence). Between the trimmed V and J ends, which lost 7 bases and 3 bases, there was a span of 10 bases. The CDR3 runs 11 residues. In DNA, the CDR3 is TGCAGTGTGCCTCTATACTACGAGCAGTACTTC. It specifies CSVPLYYEQYF.

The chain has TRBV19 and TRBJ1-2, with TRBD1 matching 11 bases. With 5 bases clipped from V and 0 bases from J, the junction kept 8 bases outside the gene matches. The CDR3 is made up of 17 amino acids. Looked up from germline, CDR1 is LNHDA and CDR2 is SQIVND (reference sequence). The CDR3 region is CASSEAGTGGSNYGYTF. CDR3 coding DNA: TGTGCCAGTAGTGAGGCCGGGACAGGGGGATCTAACTATGGCTACACCTTC.

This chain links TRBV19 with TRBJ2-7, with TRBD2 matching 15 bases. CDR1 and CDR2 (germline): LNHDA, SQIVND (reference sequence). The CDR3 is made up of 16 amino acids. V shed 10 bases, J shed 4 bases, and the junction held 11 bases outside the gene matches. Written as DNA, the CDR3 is TGTGCCACTACTTCCGGGACTAGCGGGAGGTCTTACGAGCAGTACTTC. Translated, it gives CATTSGTSGRSYEQYF.

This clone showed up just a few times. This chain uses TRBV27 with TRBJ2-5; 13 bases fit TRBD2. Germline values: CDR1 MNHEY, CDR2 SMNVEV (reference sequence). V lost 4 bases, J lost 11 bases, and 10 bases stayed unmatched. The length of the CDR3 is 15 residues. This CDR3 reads CASSSGTSGTSEQYF. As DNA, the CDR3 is TGTGCCAGCAGTTCCGGGACTAGCGGGACATCGGAGCAGTACTTC.

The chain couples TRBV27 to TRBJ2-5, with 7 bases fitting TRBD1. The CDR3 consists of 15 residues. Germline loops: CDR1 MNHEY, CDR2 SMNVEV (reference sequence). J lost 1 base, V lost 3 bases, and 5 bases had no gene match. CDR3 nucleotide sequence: TGTGCCAGCAGTTTGGGACAGCAAAGCCAAGAGACCCAGTACTTC. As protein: CASSLGQQSQETQYF.

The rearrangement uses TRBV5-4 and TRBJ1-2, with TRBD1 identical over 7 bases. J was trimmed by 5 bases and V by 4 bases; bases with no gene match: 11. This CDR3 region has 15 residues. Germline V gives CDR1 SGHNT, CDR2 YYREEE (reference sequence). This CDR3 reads CASSPQGGRGYGYTF. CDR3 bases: TGTGCCAGCAGCCCTCAGGGGGGCAGGGGTTATGGCTACACCTTC.

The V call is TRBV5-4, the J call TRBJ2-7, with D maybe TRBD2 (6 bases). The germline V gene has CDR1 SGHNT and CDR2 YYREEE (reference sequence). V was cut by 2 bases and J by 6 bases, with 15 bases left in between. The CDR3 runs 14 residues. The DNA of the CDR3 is TGTGCCAGCAGCTTCTCCGGGAGCGGCTCCGAGCAGTACTTC. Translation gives CASSFSGSGSEQYF.

The CDR3 protein is CASSHTGTRSGGELFF. CDR3 bases: TGCGCCAGCAGTCATACCGGGACTAGATCCGGCGGGGAGCTGTTTTTT. The chain links TRBV4-1 to TRBJ2-2; TRBD2 matches at 8 bases. After removal of 6 bases from V and 7 bases from J, the junction contained 13 bases not matched to a gene. This CDR3 has 16 residues. Germline V lookup: CDR1 MGHRA, CDR2 YSYEKL.

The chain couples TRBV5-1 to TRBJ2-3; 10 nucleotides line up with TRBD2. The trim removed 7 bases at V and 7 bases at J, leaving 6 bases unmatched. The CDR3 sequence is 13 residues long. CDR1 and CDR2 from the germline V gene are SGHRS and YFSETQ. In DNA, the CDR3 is TGCGCCAGCCGGACTAGCGGAACTCATACGCAGTATTTT. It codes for CASRTSGTHTQYF.